These 8 T cell receptor beta chains share one sample of origin, sequenced in a study of CD8+ T cells in alopecia areata. Indicated treatment: oral pan-JAK inhibitor, 5-10 mg twice daily. Following extraction, RNA underwent reverse transcription to cDNA, which served as the sequencing template. Some clones are missing from TCRdb's copy, which holds only in-frame ones; the method was immunoSEQ multiplex PCR. The table shows some 190,000 clones, with approximately 65% occurring only once. This material consisted of CD4+ T cells sorted from blood, taken at week 44, from a patient treated with tofacitinib. The receptors here all came from a human donor with alopecia areata.

The chain has TRBV29-1 and TRBJ1-1; D ambiguous. Germline lookup yields CDR1 SQVTM and CDR2 ANQGSEA. V shed 4 bases and J shed 5 bases, with 11 bases lying between them. The CDR3 consists of 12 residues. In DNA form, the CDR3 reads TGCAGCGTTGGAAGAGGAGCTACTGAAGCTTTCTTT. It translates to CSVGRGATEAFF.

This chain connects TRBV30 to TRBJ1-2; 9 bases line up with TRBD1. The CDR3 is 15 residues long. Germline CDR1 is GTSNPN and CDR2 is SVGIG (reference sequence). The junction had 3 bases not matched to a gene; V was cut back by 0 bases and J by 1 base. The CDR3 loop is CAWSVGQGYNYGYTF. The CDR3 DNA follows: TGTGCCTGGAGTGTAGGACAGGGGTATAACTATGGCTACACCTTC.

V is TRBV4-3 and J is TRBJ2-7; unclear D gene. The germline CDR1 and CDR2 sequences are LGHNA and YSLEER. Trimming cost V 1 base and J 2 bases, with 9 bases left between them. This CDR3 has 14 amino acids. Here the CDR3 reads CASSQADGTYEQYF. The CDR3 bases are TGCGCCAGCAGCCAAGCGGACGGAACCTACGAGCAGTACTTC.

The V gene is TRBV9, the J gene TRBJ1-2; D uncertain. The germline V gene encodes CDR1 SGDLS and CDR2 YYNGEE. CDR3 size: 15 residues. Trimming stripped 4 bases from V and 4 bases from J, with 17 bases between. DNA of the CDR3: TGTGCCAGCAGCTCCTCCCCCAGACGGATCTATGGCTACACCTTC. Amino acid sequence: CASSSSPRRIYGYTF.

The chain combines TRBV2 with TRBJ1-3; D is unresolved. CDR1 and CDR2 (germline): SNHLY, FYNNEI. Deletions cut 6 bases from V and 0 bases from J, with 3 bases between. The CDR3 contains 12 residues. The DNA for the CDR3 is TGTGCCAGCAGGGGCTCTGGAAACACCATATATTTT. Protein: CASRGSGNTIYF.

The chain is built from TRBV14 and TRBJ2-3; no clear D gene. V was pared by 6 bases and J by 0 bases, with 13 bases between. This CDR3 region has 15 residues. The germline V gene has CDR1 SGHDN and CDR2 FVKESK. The DNA of the CDR3 is TGTGCCAGCAGAGGAATTGCCTCTAGCACAGATACGCAGTATTTT. Amino acids: CASRGIASSTDTQYF.

In the case of this clone: The identical CDR3 is also encoded by other nucleotide sequences in the sample. The chain employs TRBV7-6 and TRBJ2-3; the D gene is possibly TRBD1 (6 bases). Trimming took 1 base from V and 0 from J, leaving 8 bases between them. The CDR3 runs 15 residues. CDR1 is SGHVS and CDR2 is FNYEAQ in the germline V gene. CDR3 sequence reads: CASSLVGQSTDTQYF. In DNA, the CDR3 is TGTGCCAGCAGCTTAGTTGGACAGAGCACAGATACGCAGTATTTT.

This chain links TRBV25-1 with TRBJ2-1, with D perhaps TRBD1 (5 bases). The CDR3 is made up of 12 amino acids. Germline V gives CDR1 MGHDK, CDR2 SYGVNS. V dropped 10 bases and J dropped 5 bases, with 12 bases sitting between them. This CDR3 reads CAMGQADNEQFF. The CDR3 DNA sequence: TGTGCCATGGGGCAGGCCGACAATGAGCAGTTCTTC.